This TCR beta chain originates from a study of CD8 T cells in Susac syndrome. Random-hexamer reverse transcription was applied to about 0.5 to 1 ug RNA. The authors amplified TCR beta CDR3 across 54 Vbeta and 13 Jbeta using immunoSEQ multiplex PCR. TCRdb ran MiXCR on the immunoSEQ multiplex PCR reads and lists one entry per CDR3 protein. The sample lists some 190,000 distinct CDR3 sequences; around 96% were seen once. As concerns this clonotype: The antigen is not known.

Study-level points and caveats: As the study acknowledged, the number of individuals in its TCR sequencing and HLA analysis was relatively small.

V was trimmed by 4 bases and J by 6 bases, leaving 13 bases between them. Per the germline V gene, CDR1 is SGHTA and CDR2 is FQGNSA. The CDR3 is 13 residues long. High-throughput TCR beta sequencing covered peripheral CD8+ and CD4+ T cells. The CD8+ and CD4+ T cells were isolated magnetically using a negative isolation approach, whereas the TEMRA cells were enriched by FACS. The genes are TRBV7-2 and TRBJ2-7; a possible D gene is TRBD1 (5 bases). The TCR was taken from a human donor in good health. The source material was CD4+ T cells from PBMCs. The CDR3 loop reads CASSSYRSGEQYF. In nucleotides, the CDR3 is TGTGCCAGCAGCTCCTACAGGTCCGGCGAGCAGTACTTC.